This is a list of T cell receptor beta chains from one sample in a study of blood T cell repertoires in COVID-19. Only in-frame clones appear in the TCRdb table, and some are missing; sequencing was by immunoSEQ multiplex PCR. Of 110,000 to 150,000 clones in the sample, 84% were seen once. Sequencing was done on a sample of PBMCs or T cells enriched from blood (not recorded which). The receptors stem from a man between 40 and 49 years old with acute COVID-19. Each CDR3 is given with its conserved first and last residue. The D gene is left open where the match is weak.

J	V	D	CDR3	DNA
TRBJ2-3	TRBV11-2	TRBD1	CASIDRGRSDTQYF	TGTGCCAGCATCGACAGGGGGCGGTCAGATACGCAGTATTTT
TRBJ1-1	TRBV6-5	TRBD1	CASEPQGGDTEAFF	TGTGCCAGCGAGCCCCAGGGGGGCGACACTGAAGCTTTCTTT
TRBJ2-1	TRBV5-1	NA	CASSLDSNNEQFF	TGCGCCAGCAGCTTGGATTCTAACAATGAGCAGTTCTTC
TRBJ2-2	TRBV5-1	NA	CASSFPNTGTGELFF	TGCGCCAGCAGCTTTCCAAACACGGGCACCGGGGAGCTGTTTTTT
TRBJ2-3	TRBV5-8	TRBD2	CASSLLTSGSLGTDTQYF	TGTGCCAGCAGCTTGCTCACTAGCGGGAGTTTGGGAACAGATACGCAGTATTTT
TRBJ2-1	TRBV6-5	TRBD1	CASSPRGSRYNEQFF	TGTGCCAGCAGCCCCAGGGGGTCACGCTACAATGAGCAGTTCTTC
TRBJ2-2	TRBV28	NA	CASRTPGVPGELFF	TGTGCCAGCAGAACCCCAGGGGTGCCCGGGGAGCTGTTTTTT
TRBJ1-3	TRBV9	NA	CASSVGQIPSGNTIYF	TGTGCCAGCAGCGTAGGGCAGATCCCCTCTGGAAACACCATATATTTT
TRBJ1-1	TRBV18	TRBD1	CASKQGATGDTEAFF	TGTGCCAGCAAACAGGGGGCGACGGGGGACACTGAAGCTTTCTTT
TRBJ1-2	TRBV6-2/TRBV6-3	TRBD1	CASSYPRTGNYGYTF	TGTGCCAGCAGTTACCCTAGGACAGGGAACTATGGCTACACCTTC